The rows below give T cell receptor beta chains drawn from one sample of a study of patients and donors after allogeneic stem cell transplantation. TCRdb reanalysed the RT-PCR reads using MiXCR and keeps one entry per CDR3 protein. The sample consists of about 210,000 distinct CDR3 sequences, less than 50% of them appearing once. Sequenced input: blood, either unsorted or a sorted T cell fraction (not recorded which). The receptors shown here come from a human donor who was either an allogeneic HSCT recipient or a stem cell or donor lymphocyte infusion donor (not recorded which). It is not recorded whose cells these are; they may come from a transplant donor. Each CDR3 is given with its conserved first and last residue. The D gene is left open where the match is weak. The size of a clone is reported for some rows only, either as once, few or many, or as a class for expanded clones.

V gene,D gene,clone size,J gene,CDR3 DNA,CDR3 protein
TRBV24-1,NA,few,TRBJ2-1,TGTGCCACCAGTGATTTGCCCAAACATCCAAGCAGCTCCTACAATGAGCAGTTCTTC,CATSDLPKHPSSSYNEQFF
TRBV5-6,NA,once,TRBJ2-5,TGTGCCAGCAGCTTGTTTTCGGACAGAGAGACCCAGTACTTC,CASSLFSDRETQYF
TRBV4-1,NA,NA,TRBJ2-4,TGCGCCAGCAGCCAAGATTATCGTTCCCACGTAGCCAAAAACATTCAGTACTTC,CASSQDYRSHVAKNIQYF
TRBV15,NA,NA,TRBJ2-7,TGTGCCACCAGCAGAGCAGATTACGAGCAGTACTTC,CATSRADYEQYF
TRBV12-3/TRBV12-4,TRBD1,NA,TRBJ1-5,TGTGCCAGCAGACGGACAGGGATCGGCAATCAGCCCCAGCATTTT,CASRRTGIGNQPQHF
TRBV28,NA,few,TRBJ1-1,TGTGCCAGCAGTCCTATCCTACCGACTGAAGCTTTCTTT,CASSPILPTEAFF
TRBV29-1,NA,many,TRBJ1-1,TGCAGCGTTCTATCGCCGGCAGGGATGCCTGAAGCTTTCTTT,CSVLSPAGMPEAFF
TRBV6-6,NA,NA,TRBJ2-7,TGTGCCAGCAGTTACAGGGTGGTGCAGTACTTC,CASSYRVVQYF
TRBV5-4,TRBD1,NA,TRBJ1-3,TGTGCCAGCAGCTTACATCCCGGGACAGCTGGAAACACCATATATTTT,CASSLHPGTAGNTIYF
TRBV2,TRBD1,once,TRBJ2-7,TGTGCCAGCAGTTGGGACAGGGGTCCGTCCTACGAGCAGTACTTC,CASSWDRGPSYEQYF
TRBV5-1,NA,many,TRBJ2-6,TGCGCCAGCAGCTTGGCGGTATCTTCTGGGGCCAACGTCCTGACTTTC,CASSLAVSSGANVLTF